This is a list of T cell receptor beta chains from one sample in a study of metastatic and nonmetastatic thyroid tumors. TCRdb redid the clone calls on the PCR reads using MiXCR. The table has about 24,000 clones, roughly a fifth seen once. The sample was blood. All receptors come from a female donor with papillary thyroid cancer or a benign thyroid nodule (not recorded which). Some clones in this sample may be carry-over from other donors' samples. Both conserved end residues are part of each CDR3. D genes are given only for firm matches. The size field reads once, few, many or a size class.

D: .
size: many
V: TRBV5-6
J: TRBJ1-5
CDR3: CASSSNRDQPQHF
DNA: TGTGCCAGCAGCTCCAACAGGGATCAGCCCCAGCATTTT

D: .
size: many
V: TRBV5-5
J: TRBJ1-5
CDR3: CASSLGMGGQPQHF
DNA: TGTGCCAGCAGCCTGGGCATGGGGGGGCAGCCCCAGCATTTT

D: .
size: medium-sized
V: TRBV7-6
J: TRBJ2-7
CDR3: CASSQTGNEQYF
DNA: TGTGCCAGCAGCCAGACGGGGAACGAGCAGTACTTC

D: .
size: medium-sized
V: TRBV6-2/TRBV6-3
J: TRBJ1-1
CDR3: CASSYGGRTEAFF
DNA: TGTGCCAGCAGTTACGGGGGGCGTACTGAAGCTTTCTTT

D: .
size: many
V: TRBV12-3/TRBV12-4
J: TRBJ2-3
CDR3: CASSMGHGMNTQYF
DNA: TGTGCCAGCAGTATGGGCCACGGGATGAATACGCAGTATTTT

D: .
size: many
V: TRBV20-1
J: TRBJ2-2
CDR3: CSAPFIQGKRGAKNTGELFF
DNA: TGCAGTGCACCTTTCATCCAGGGGAAACGGGGGGCCAAAAACACCGGGGAGCTGTTTTTT

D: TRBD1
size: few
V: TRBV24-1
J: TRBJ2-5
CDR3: CATAQTGGGQETQYF
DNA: TGTGCCACCGCGCAGACAGGGGGCGGTCAAGAGACCCAGTACTTC

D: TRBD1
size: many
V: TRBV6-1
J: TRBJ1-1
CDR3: CASSGQVNTEAFF
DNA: TGTGCCAGCTCGGGACAGGTGAACACTGAAGCTTTCTTT

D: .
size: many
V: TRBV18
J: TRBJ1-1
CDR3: CASSPPGIRGTEAFF
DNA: TGTGCCAGCTCACCACCCGGGATAAGGGGGACTGAAGCTTTCTTT

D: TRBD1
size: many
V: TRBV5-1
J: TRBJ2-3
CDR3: CASSTRTGADTQYF
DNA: TGCGCCAGCAGCACCCGGACAGGGGCAGATACGCAGTATTTT